Presented here are 14 T cell receptor beta chains from one specimen sequenced in a study of T cell clonality in common variable immunodeficiency. Assay: immunoSEQ multiplex PCR; the TCRdb copy retains only in-frame clones and omits some. This sample comprises under 50,000 clones, none seen once only. Sequencing used peripheral blood mononuclear cells. Receptors were obtained from a person aged 18 to 70 in good health.

This clone was observed many times. The read gets to within 3 residues of the CDR3 end, and the germline J gene fills in the rest. The chain links TRBV5-6 to TRBJ2-7; 10 nucleotides align to TRBD2. The CDR3 loop spans 15 amino acids. Trimming at V came to 4 bases and at J to 3 bases, leaving 7 bases not matched to a gene. Germline CDR1 SGHDT, CDR2 YYEEEE. The CDR3 loop reads CASSIGLADYYEQYF. The CDR3 bases that were read are TGTGCCAGCAGCATAGGACTAGCGGACTACTACGAG.

In this sample, this clone turned up many times. Read coverage stops 3 residues before the CDR3 terminus; the germline J gene supplies the remainder. The chain carries TRBV6-2 or TRBV6-3 and TRBJ2-1, with TRBD1 as a possible D gene (6 bases). Germline lookup yields CDR1 MNHEY and CDR2 SVGEGT. The length of the CDR3 is 14 residues. Trimming removed 4 bases from V and 4 bases from J, with 11 bases in between. CDR3 sequence: CASSWQDRYNEQFF. The sequenced part of the CDR3 DNA is TGTGCCAGCAGTTGGCAGGACAGATACAATGAG.

This clone was detected ten times or more. The read is 3 residues too short to cover the CDR3 end, so that end is filled in from the germline J gene. The chain couples TRBV19 to TRBJ2-5; the match to TRBD2 covers 7 bases. This CDR3 has 15 residues. Germline assignment: CDR1 LNHDA and CDR2 SQIVND (reference sequence). J gave up 5 bases and V 3 bases, and 9 bases lay outside the gene matches. CDR3 DNA (partial): TGTGCCAGTAGTATTCCGGGGAGGGCCCGGGAGACC. Translating gives CASSIPGRARET. The full CDR3 protein reads CASSIPGRARETQYF.

This clone was counted many times. The read is 3 residues too short to cover the CDR3 end, so that end is filled in from the germline J gene. This chain links TRBV11-3 with TRBJ2-7; D is uncertain. V lost 2 bases, J lost 2 bases, and 10 bases lay in between. The CDR3 is 14 residues long. Germline CDR1 reads SGHNT; CDR2 reads YENEEA. CDR3: CASSLIHRPYEQYF. CDR3 DNA, as far as it was read: TGTGCCAGCAGCTTAATCCACAGACCCTACGAG.

This clone occurred many times. The sequenced fragment ends 3 residues before the CDR3 boundary, so the rest is inferred from the germline J gene. The chain recombines TRBV20-1 with TRBJ2-7; 9 bases match TRBD1. J was trimmed by 3 bases and V by 0 bases; bases with no gene match: 6. The CDR3 has 15 residues. CDR1 DFQATT and CDR2 SNEGSKA come from the germline V gene (reference sequence). CDR3 sequence: CSARETGGLIYEQYF. The sequenced part of the CDR3 DNA is TGCAGTGCTAGAGAAACAGGGGGCTTAATCTACGAG.

This clone has at least ten counts. Coverage ceases 3 residues before the CDR3 finishes, and the germline J gene fills in the end. The gene calls are TRBV28 and TRBJ2-7; maybe TRBD1 (6 bases). Trimming removed 10 bases at V and 0 bases at J, with 16 bases between. CDR3 length: 14 residues. CDR1 is MDHEN, CDR2 SYDVKM, per germline. The sequenced CDR3 bases are TGTGCCATCGCCGGGACAAGACCCTCCTACGAG. Protein: CAIAGTRPSYE. The entire CDR3 reads CAIAGTRPSYEQYF.

At least ten counts were recorded for this clone. The read terminates 3 residues ahead of where the CDR3 ends, so the germline J gene completes it. The genes are TRBV20-1 and TRBJ1-6; possible D gene TRBD1, 6 bases. Trimming cost V 0 bases and J 8 bases, with 14 bases left between them. Germline assignment: CDR1 DFQATT and CDR2 SNEGSKA (reference sequence). This CDR3 is built from 15 residues. The CDR3 loop is CSARDDQGLHSPLHF. The part of the CDR3 DNA that was read is TGCAGTGCTAGAGATGACCAGGGGCTACATTCACCC.

This clone was seen many times. The CDR3 end falls 3 residues outside the read, so it is completed with the germline J gene. This chain joins TRBV5-4 and TRBJ1-2, with a weak D call TRBD1 (5 bases). The CDR3 runs 13 residues. Per germline, CDR1 SGHNT and CDR2 YYREEE (reference sequence). CDR3 in amino acids: CASSIDSYYDYTF. The sequenced CDR3 bases are TGTGCCAGCAGCATCGACAGCTACTACGAC.

This clone was seen ten or more times. The read ends 3 residues before the CDR3 terminus; that terminus is restored from the germline J gene. The chain uses TRBV30 and TRBJ2-7; 7 nucleotides align to TRBD1. The V gene end was trimmed by 0 bases and the J gene end by 0 bases; junction bases not matched to a gene: 5. Per the germline V gene, CDR1 is GTSNPN and CDR2 is SVGIG (reference sequence). The CDR3 spans 15 residues. CDR3 amino acids: CAWSVPDRSSYEQYF. The covered CDR3 bases are TGTGCCTGGAGTGTTCCGGACAGGTCCTCCTACGAG. The full variable domain, in which reference TRBV30 and TRBJ2-7 provide the parts outside the CDR3, is SQTIHQWPATLVQPVGSPLSLECTVEGTSNPNLYWYRQAAGRGLQLLFYSVGIGQISSEVPQNLSASRPQDRQFILSSKKLLLSDSGFYLCAWSVPDRSSYEQYFGPGTRLTVT.

In its sample, this clone was seen many times. The DNA ends 3 residues before the CDR3 does, and the rest of the CDR3 is filled in from the germline J gene. The V call is TRBV19, the J call TRBJ2-3; D remains ambiguous. Germline-derived CDR1 and CDR2 are LNHDA and SQIVND (reference sequence). This CDR3 region has 14 residues. Deletions cut 3 bases from V and 2 bases from J, with 9 bases between. The part of the CDR3 DNA that was read is TGTGCCAGTAGTATCCGTCAGTCCACAGATACG. Its translation is CASSIRQSTDT. The entire CDR3 sequence reads CASSIRQSTDTQYF.

This clone was detected many times. The sequenced fragment ends 3 residues before the CDR3 boundary, so the rest is inferred from the germline J gene. The chain joins TRBV18 to TRBJ1-2, with 7 bases identical to TRBD1. With 6 bases clipped from V and 4 bases from J, the junction kept 5 bases outside the gene matches. CDR1 and CDR2 from the germline V gene are KGHSH and LQKENI. This CDR3 is built from 13 residues. CDR3 amino acids: CASSPDRAYGYTF. CDR3 DNA, as far as it was read: TGTGCCAGCTCTCCCGACAGGGCCTATGGC.

Many counts were recorded for this clone. The CDR3 extends 3 residues past the end of the read, so its final part is completed from the germline J gene. This rearrangement joins TRBV12-3 or TRBV12-4 to TRBJ1-1, with 7 bases aligning to TRBD1. Trimming at V came to 3 bases and at J to 0 bases, leaving 7 bases not matched to a gene. The CDR3 has 16 residues. The CDR3 DNA, read in part, is TGTGCCAGCAGTTTGCGGACAGGTCTGATGAACACTGAA. This translates into CASSLRTGLMNTE. The entire CDR3 is CASSLRTGLMNTEAFF.

This clone was found many times. The read ends 3 residues before the CDR3 terminus; that terminus is restored from the germline J gene. This chain connects TRBV2 to TRBJ2-5, with TRBD1 matching over 10 bases. Germline V gives CDR1 SNHLY, CDR2 FYNNEI. The CDR3 has 14 residues. The V gene end was trimmed by 10 bases and the J gene end by 7 bases; junction bases not matched to a gene: 12. Partial CDR3 DNA: TGTGCCACGAGGATCGGGACAGGGGACGTGACC. This sequence encodes CATRIGTGDVT. The whole CDR3 sequence is CATRIGTGDVTQYF.

This clone was detected many times. The read gets to within 3 residues of the CDR3 end, and the germline J gene fills in the rest. The chain recombines TRBV7-9 with TRBJ2-2; D is unresolved. Trimming took 4 bases from V and 9 from J, leaving 12 bases between them. Germline lookup yields CDR1 SEHNR and CDR2 FQNEAQ (reference sequence). The CDR3 loop spans 13 amino acids. The DNA read from the CDR3 is TGTGCCAGCAGCTCCCCTATTACGCGGGAG. Encoded protein: CASSSPITRE. The entire CDR3 is CASSSPITRELFF.